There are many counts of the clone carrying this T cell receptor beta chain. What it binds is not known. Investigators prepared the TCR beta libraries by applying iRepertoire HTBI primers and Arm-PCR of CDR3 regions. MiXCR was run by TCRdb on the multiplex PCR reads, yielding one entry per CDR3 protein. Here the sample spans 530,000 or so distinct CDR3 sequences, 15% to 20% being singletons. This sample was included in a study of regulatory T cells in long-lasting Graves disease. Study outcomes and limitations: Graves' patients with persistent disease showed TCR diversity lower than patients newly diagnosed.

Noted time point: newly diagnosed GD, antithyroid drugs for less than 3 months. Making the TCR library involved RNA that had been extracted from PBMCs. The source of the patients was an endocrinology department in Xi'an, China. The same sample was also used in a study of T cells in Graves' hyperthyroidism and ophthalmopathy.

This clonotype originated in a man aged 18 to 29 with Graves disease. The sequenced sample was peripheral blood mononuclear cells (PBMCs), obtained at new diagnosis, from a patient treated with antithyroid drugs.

The CDR3 DNA sequence: TGTGCCAGCAGATCCTTAGGGGGAGATGAGCAGTTCTTC. It specifies CASRSLGGDEQFF. V and J are TRBV3-1 and TRBJ2-1; possibly TRBD1 for D (6 bases). V lost 6 bases, J lost 8 bases, and 14 bases lay in between. The CDR3 has 13 residues. Germline values: CDR1 LGHDT, CDR2 YNNKEL (reference sequence).